The source of this T cell receptor beta chain is a study of CXCR3-negative and CXCR3-positive naive CD8 T cells. With respect to this clonotype: The antigen remains unidentified.

Study-wide findings and caveats: CXCR3-positive naive cells carried more hydrophobic TRB CDR3s than CXCR3-negative ones.

The CDR3 is made up of 11 amino acids. Germline V gives CDR1 SQVTM, CDR2 ANQGSEA. The method, 5' RACE with UMI labels, was used to prepare the TRB cDNA libraries. Each CDR3 protein gets one entry in TCRdb, which reprocessed the 5' RACE reads and gives no DNA. The listing contains under 90,000 distinct CDR3 sequences. The origin of this receptor is a human donor in good health. Some clones in this sample may be carry-over from other donors' samples. V gene TRBV29-1 combines with J gene TRBJ1-1. The specimen sequenced was naive CXCR3+ CD8+ T cells from blood. Subset noted: CD45RO-CCR7+CD27+CD95- naive CD8+ T cells expressing CXCR3 (TNR3+). The CDR3 protein is CSVVSDTEAFF.